This is a list of T cell receptor beta chains from one sample in a study of molecular identifiers for immune sequencing clone quantification. TCRdb passed the PCR reads through MiXCR, listing each CDR3 protein once. The sample lists tens of thousands of distinct CDR3 sequences, around 18% occurring once. The sample comprised naive CD8+ T cells from blood, with Jurkat cell RNA spiked in. The receptors here all came from a human donor in good health. Some libraries in this study had Jurkat cell RNA spiked in. Both conserved end residues are part of each CDR3. A D gene is named only where the DNA matches it firmly. The size field is filled for only some rows; it gives once, few, many or a size class.

v_gene,j_gene,d_gene,abundance,CDR3nt,CDR3aa
TRBV29-1,TRBJ1-3,TRBD1,many,TGCAGCGTTCGCGCTGGAGGGACAGCTGGAAACACCATATATTTT,CSVRAGGTAGNTIYF
TRBV9,TRBJ2-1,TRBD2,many,TGTGCCAGCACCGGGACTAGCGATCAGAATGAGCAGTTCTTC,CASTGTSDQNEQFF
TRBV20-1,TRBJ2-1,.,many,TGCAGTGCTCGCGCGGGGTCGGGCAATGAGCAGTTCTTC,CSARAGSGNEQFF
TRBV7-6,TRBJ2-3,TRBD2,many,TGTGCCAGCAGCTTACTGGGACTAGCGGGTTATACCACCACAGATACGCAGTATTTT,CASSLLGLAGYTTTDTQYF
TRBV24-1,TRBJ2-1,.,.,TGTGCCACCAGTGCAGGCTGCAATGAGCAGTTCTTC,CATSAGCNEQFF
TRBV15,TRBJ2-7,TRBD1,many,TGTGCCACCAGCAGTCGGACAGGGGTAGCCTACGAGCAGTACTTC,CATSSRTGVAYEQYF
TRBV7-2,TRBJ2-7,.,many,TGTGCCAGCAGCTTAGGGGACGGCTACGAGCAGTACTTC,CASSLGDGYEQYF
TRBV7-9,TRBJ2-7,TRBD1,many,TGTGCCAGCAGCCAAAAGAAGACAGGGATGGGATCCTACGAGCAGTACTTC,CASSQKKTGMGSYEQYF
TRBV7-9,TRBJ2-7,TRBD2,many,TGTGCCAGCAGCCCGCGGGGGAGCGGGGGGACCTACGAGCAGTACTTC,CASSPRGSGGTYEQYF
TRBV24-1,TRBJ2-2,.,.,TGTGCTACCAGTGATTTGGGACGGACGAACACCGGGGAGCTGTTTTTT,CATSDLGRTNTGELFF
TRBV12-3/TRBV12-4,TRBJ2-1,TRBD2,.,TGTGCCAGCAGATGGACTAGCGGGAACAATGAGCAGTTCTTC,CASRWTSGNNEQFF
TRBV7-9,TRBJ2-5,.,many,TGTGCCAGCAGCGTATTACAGGGTAAAGAGACCCAGTACTTC,CASSVLQGKETQYF
TRBV7-9,TRBJ2-2,TRBD2,many,TGTGCCAGCAGCCTCAAGGCGGGAGCGGTTTCCGTCGGGGAGCTGTTTTTT,CASSLKAGAVSVGELFF
TRBV6-1,TRBJ2-7,TRBD1,many,TGTGCCAGCAGTGACGACAGGGGATACGAGCAGTACTTC,CASSDDRGYEQYF
TRBV27,TRBJ2-1,.,.,TGTGCCAGCAGTTTATCCGGGGCGCGATTGAATGAGCAGTTCTTC,CASSLSGARLNEQFF
TRBV15,TRBJ2-7,TRBD1,many,TGTGCCACCAGCAGAGATCTTTATTCTCGACAGGGGGCGGGCGAGCAGTACTTC,CATSRDLYSRQGAGEQYF
TRBV27,TRBJ1-5,TRBD1,few,TGTGCCAGTAGACAGGGGGCTCAGCCCCAGCATTTT,CASRQGAQPQHF
TRBV20-1,TRBJ2-5,.,many,TGCAGTGCTACCACTCAAGAGACCCAGTACTTC,CSATTQETQYF
TRBV4-1,TRBJ1-4,TRBD1,many,TGCGCCAGCAGCCAAGAACGGACAGGGTTTGAAAAACTGTTTTTT,CASSQERTGFEKLFF
TRBV7-8,TRBJ2-7,.,many,TGTGCCAGCAGCTCGGCGCGGGGGCTCCTCTACGAGCAGTACTTC,CASSSARGLLYEQYF
TRBV20-1,TRBJ2-7,.,many,TGCAGTGCTAGAGATCGGGGCAGCCTACCCGAAACCTCCTACGAGCAGTACTTC,CSARDRGSLPETSYEQYF
TRBV5-1,TRBJ2-7,TRBD2,.,TGCGCCAGCAGCTTGGCCCTAGGGACTAGCGGGAACTACGAGCAGTACTTC,CASSLALGTSGNYEQYF
TRBV9,TRBJ1-6,TRBD1,many,TGTGCCAGCAGTTATACCCCGGGACAGGGCTTCCCATTGGGGAATTCACCCCTCCACTTT,CASSYTPGQGFPLGNSPLHF
TRBV7-9,TRBJ1-1,.,.,TGTGCCAGCAGCTTAATGGGAACTGAAGCTTTCTTT,CASSLMGTEAFF
TRBV5-1,TRBJ2-7,.,few,TGCGCCAGCAGCTTGAGTCCTAGCCGGTCGTTTGTTGGGGAGCAGTACTTC,CASSLSPSRSFVGEQYF
TRBV5-3,TRBJ2-7,.,.,TGTGCCAGCAGCGTTACAGGGAGGGACTACGAGCAGTACTTC,CASSVTGRDYEQYF
TRBV9,TRBJ1-5,.,many,TGTGCCAGCAGCGTTGGTAGCAATCAGCCCCAGCATTTT,CASSVGSNQPQHF
TRBV9,TRBJ2-3,TRBD2,.,TGTGCCAGCAGCACCGGGACTAGCAGAGATACGCAGTATTTT,CASSTGTSRDTQYF
TRBV7-8,TRBJ2-1,.,.,TGTGCCAGCAGCTACCCTGTGGGAGTCAACTACAGTGAGCAGTTCTTC,CASSYPVGVNYSEQFF
TRBV6-5,TRBJ2-7,TRBD2,many,TGTGCCAGCAGTCAGGGACTAGCGACCCACGAGCAGTACTTC,CASSQGLATHEQYF
TRBV7-7,TRBJ2-7,.,.,TGTGCCAGCAGCTCGGTTCTGGGCGATGAGCAGTACTTC,CASSSVLGDEQYF
TRBV4-1,TRBJ1-6,.,many,TGCGCCAGCAGCCCCCAGTCCCCCGGGACATCGGAATCACCCCTCCACTTT,CASSPQSPGTSESPLHF
TRBV4-2,TRBJ1-3,.,many,TGTGCCAGCAGCCAAGAAAATCTCTTCACTGAAGGAGGAAACACCATATATTTT,CASSQENLFTEGGNTIYF
TRBV7-3,TRBJ2-5,.,.,TGTGCCAGCTGCTCTGGAGAGACCCAGTACTTC,CASCSGETQYF
TRBV7-2,TRBJ2-1,.,many,TGTGCCAGCAGCTGGGGGACCCTCACCAATGAGCAGTTCTTC,CASSWGTLTNEQFF
TRBV6-5,TRBJ1-2,.,few,TGTGCCAGCAGTTACTCGCCGGGTAACTATGGCTACACCTTC,CASSYSPGNYGYTF
TRBV29-1,TRBJ2-7,.,few,TGCAGCGTTGTATCAATGAGCTCCTACGAGCAGTACTTC,CSVVSMSSYEQYF
TRBV11-2,TRBJ2-1,TRBD2,.,TGTGCCAGCAGCTTAGGGACTAGCGGGAGTAGGCACAATGAGCAGTTCTTC,CASSLGTSGSRHNEQFF
TRBV20-1,TRBJ2-1,TRBD1,many,TGCAGTGCGTCCGGGACAGGGGTATACAATGAGCAGTTCTTC,CSASGTGVYNEQFF
TRBV20-1,TRBJ2-3,.,many,TGCAGTGCTAGAGGTGCACCGGTAGGCGATACGCAGTATTTT,CSARGAPVGDTQYF
TRBV27,TRBJ2-1,TRBD2,.,TGTGCCAGCTCGCCGGGAGGCCCCTACAATGAGCAGTTCTTC,CASSPGGPYNEQFF
TRBV24-1,TRBJ2-3,.,many,TGTGCCACCAGTGAGTTCGGGGGAGTCACAGATACGCAGTATTTT,CATSEFGGVTDTQYF
TRBV5-1,TRBJ2-7,TRBD1,many,TGCGCCAGCAGCTTGGGACCGGGACAGGGTGCCCTAACCTACGAGCAGTACTTC,CASSLGPGQGALTYEQYF
TRBV5-5,TRBJ2-3,.,many,TGTGCCAGCAGCTTGACGGGGGTCCCAGATACGCAGTATTTT,CASSLTGVPDTQYF
TRBV27,TRBJ1-1,.,many,TGTGCCAGCAGTTCTCCAGAGATGAACACTGAAGCTTTCTTT,CASSSPEMNTEAFF